The T cell receptor (beta chain) under discussion was sequenced for a study of vaccination and CD4 T cells after COVID-19. Study background: Investigators drew the post-COVID samples a median roughly 96 days after diagnosis, with a range of 35 to 161. Cellular stimulation was performed using overlapping spike peptides derived from SARS-CoV-2, HCoV-NL63, HCoV-OC43 and HCoV-229E. The study, taken as a whole, reports: When vaccine-specific clones from convalescent patients were examined, 304 of 307 were spike mono-reactive.

As to this clonotype: Its antigen is not identified.

The Oncomine TCR Beta short-read assay generated sequence data from the DNA of cultured CD4+ T cells. In TCRdb, the PCR reads were re-called with MiXCR into one record per CDR3 protein. The table shows roughly 13,000 distinct CDR3 sequences, with roughly 52% occurring only once. The V gene's germline CDR1 is LNHNV and CDR2 YYDKDF (reference sequence). The V end lost 4 bases, the J end lost 2 bases, and 13 bases lay between the germline ends. The CDR3 extends over 15 amino acids. Treatment meaning: roughly 10-day PBMC culture with coronavirus spike peptide pools or control peptides (ViraFEST assay). TCRs were sequenced by ViraFEST after antigen-specific T cells had been expanded with peptide pools.

The sequenced material came from CD4+ T cells from blood, cultured in vitro. The sequence was collected from a human donor who had recovered from COVID-19. V gene TRBV15 combines with J gene TRBJ2-3, with D perhaps given as TRBD1 or TRBD2 (5 bases each). CDR3 DNA: TGTGCCACCAGCACAACCGGGACCCCCACAGATACGCAGTATTTT. Translated, it gives CATSTTGTPTDTQYF. The full variable domain, rest sourced from reference TRBV15 and TRBJ2-3, is DAMVIQNPRYQVTQFGKPVTLSCSQTLNHNVMYWYQQKSSQAPKLLFHYYDKDFNNEADTPDNFQSRRPNTSFCFLDIRSPGLGDTAMYLCATSTTGTPTDTQYFGPGTRLTVL.